This T cell receptor beta chain was sequenced during a study of quantifying T cell responses using KT2 cells. On the study more broadly: TCR alpha and beta constant-region primers primed reverse transcription of RNA. A predetermined fluorescence threshold ended the second PCR, run as a qPCR.

The sample is PBMC spiked with counted cells of clone KT2. This clonotype was detected a few times. Its antigen remains unidentified. Study-wide results and limits: KT2 clone alpha and beta sequence counts scaled linearly with input KT2 cell number.

An oligo carrying a UMI was ligated to the cDNA 3' end. The first PCR ran 4 to 5 cycles with an equimolar RC1.1 and RC1.2 beta primer mix. In TCRdb, the UMI-ligation and nested PCR reads were re-called with MiXCR into one record per CDR3 protein. The sample gives around 44,000 distinct CDR3 sequences, over 15% of which show up once; 43% is in the top ten. The CDR3 loop spans 14 amino acids. V lost 6 bases and J 5 bases, leaving 14 bases between the germline ends. The sequence was collected from a human donor. The source material was PBMCs spiked with cells of the T cell clone KT2. The chain couples TRBV12-3 or TRBV12-4 to TRBJ1-5, with a weak D call TRBD1 (6 bases). The CDR3 nucleotides are TGTGCCAGCAGCCACGGACAGAATTATCAGCCCCAGCATTTT. As protein: CASSHGQNYQPQHF.